The 27 T cell receptor beta chains below all came from one sample that was sequenced in a study of response to subunit inactivated influenza vaccine. Each CDR3 protein gets one entry after TCRdb re-called the RT-PCR reads with MiXCR. In the table there are about 480,000 distinct CDR3 sequences, 25% of which are singletons. Specimen: CD4+ T cells sorted from PBMCs, collected roughly 5 days after vaccination. The receptors originated from a man aged 45-65 years who received an inactivated influenza vaccine.

This clonotype was counted a few times. The chain recombines TRBV20-1 with TRBJ2-1, with D hard to call. Trimming removed 6 bases from V and 5 bases from J, with 8 bases in between. Looked up from germline, CDR1 is DFQATT and CDR2 is SNEGSKA (reference sequence). The CDR3 extends over 11 amino acids. CDR3 sequence: CSAHTHNEQFF. The CDR3 coding sequence is TGCAGTGCACATACCCACAATGAGCAGTTCTTC.

The J gene is TRBJ2-1, the V gene TRBV10-3; possible D gene TRBD1, 6 bases. This CDR3 has 13 amino acids. V was pared by 6 bases and J by 8 bases, with 14 bases between. Germline assignment: CDR1 ENHRY and CDR2 SYGVKD. The CDR3 sequence is CAIRQGSFDEQFF. The DNA for the CDR3 is TGTGCCATCAGACAGGGCAGTTTCGATGAGCAGTTCTTC.

The chain recombines TRBV10-3 with TRBJ2-5; TRBD1 aligns across 9 bases. Germline V gives CDR1 ENHRY, CDR2 SYGVKD. V dropped 10 bases and J dropped 3; count of bases not matched to a gene: 3. The CDR3 consists of 12 residues. In DNA, the CDR3 is TGTGCCACTCGGGACAGGGAAGAGACCCAGTACTTC. Translating it yields CATRDREETQYF.

This chain links TRBV20-1 with TRBJ2-5; TRBD1 agrees at 7 bases. The CDR3 length is 11 residues. The V and J ends lost 4 bases and 4 bases, in that order; junction bases with no gene match: 0. CDR1 is DFQATT and CDR2 is SNEGSKA in the germline V gene (reference sequence). The CDR3 protein is CSATGGETQYF. In DNA form, the CDR3 reads TGCAGTGCTACAGGGGGAGAGACCCAGTACTTC.

The J gene is TRBJ2-3, the V gene TRBV7-3, with TRBD2 identical over 10 bases. The J segment lost 0 bases and the V segment lost 0 bases, leaving 6 bases of the junction unmatched. Germline V gene data show CDR1 as SGHTA and CDR2 as FQGTGA. This CDR3 contains 18 residues. This CDR3 is CASSLTSSGGPSTDTQYF. CDR3 coding DNA: TGTGCCAGCAGCTTAACGTCTAGCGGGGGCCCTAGCACAGATACGCAGTATTTT. Combining the CDR3 with reference TRBV7-3 and TRBJ2-3 gives the whole variable domain GAGVSQTPSNKVTEKGKYVELRCDPISGHTALYWYRQSLGQGPEFLIYFQGTGAADDSGLPNDRFFAVRPEGSVSTLKIQRTERGDSAVYLCASSLTSSGGPSTDTQYFGPGTRLTVL.

This sequence joins TRBV12-3 or TRBV12-4 and TRBJ1-2; D uncertain. CDR3 length equals 8 residues. The ends were cut back, 7 bases at V and 14 bases at J, with 8 bases in the middle. The CDR3 region is CASKPDTF. In nucleotides, the CDR3 is TGTGCCAGCAAACCCGATACCTTC.

The chain recombines TRBV7-9 with TRBJ1-3; D is uncertain. Germline CDR1 is SEHNR and CDR2 is FQNEAQ (reference sequence). This CDR3 is built from 15 residues. V was pared by 5 bases and J by 2 bases, with 13 bases between. CDR3 nucleotides: TGTGCCAGCAGCCGCGTTGAGGGAGCTGGAAACACCATATATTTT. It specifies CASSRVEGAGNTIYF.

The chain carries TRBV20-1 and TRBJ1-5, with unresolved D. Trimming left V 3 bases short and J 3 bases short, with 12 bases between. CDR3 length equals 14 residues. Germline V lookup: CDR1 DFQATT, CDR2 SNEGSKA (reference sequence). CDR3 sequence: CSARTVWSNQPQHF. CDR3 DNA sequence: TGCAGTGCTAGGACCGTCTGGTCCAATCAGCCCCAGCATTTT.

This clonotype was counted between two and nine times. This chain links TRBV6-1 with TRBJ1-1; D perhaps matches TRBD1 (5 bases). V dropped 7 bases and J dropped 0 bases, with 12 bases sitting between them. The CDR3 sequence is 14 residues long. The germline V gene has CDR1 MNHNS and CDR2 SASEGT. CDR3 loop: CASTRGGLNTEAFF. For the CDR3, the DNA is TGTGCCAGCACCCGGGGGGGTTTGAACACTGAAGCTTTCTTT.

The rearrangement joins TRBV20-1 to TRBJ2-7; D gene uncertain. Looked up from germline, CDR1 is DFQATT and CDR2 is SNEGSKA (reference sequence). This CDR3 has 10 amino acids. The ends were cut back, 1 base at V and 5 bases at J, with 3 bases in the middle. The CDR3, as DNA: TGCAGTGCTAGAGGTCACGAGCAGTACTTC. Its translation is CSARGHEQYF.

This clonotype was counted ten times or more. V is TRBV12-3 or TRBV12-4 and J is TRBJ1-2; maybe TRBD1 (5 bases). V was shortened by 5 bases and J by 7 bases, with 14 bases between the two germline ends. The CDR3 extends over 13 amino acids. As DNA, the CDR3 is TGTGCCAGCAGTAAAGCGGGGGTTCGTGGCTACACCTTC. This gives the protein CASSKAGVRGYTF.

The chain employs TRBV7-2 and TRBJ2-3; TRBD1 might be the D (6 bases). Per the germline V gene, CDR1 is SGHTA and CDR2 is FQGNSA. The germline V and J ends were trimmed by 5 bases and 4 bases, with 13 bases remaining between them. The CDR3 extends over 14 amino acids. CDR3 residues: CASSPDRYPDTQYF. CDR3 nucleotide sequence: TGTGCCAGCAGCCCCGACAGGTATCCAGATACGCAGTATTTT.

This clonotype has more than one count but fewer than ten. This chain links TRBV5-5 with TRBJ2-3; 11 positions agree with TRBD2. V gave up 0 bases and J gave up 4 bases; unmatched junction bases: 7. From germline, CDR1 is SGHKS and CDR2 YYEKEE (reference sequence). The CDR3 is 17 residues long. The chain's CDR3 is CASSLEIAGGNADTQYF. CDR3 nucleotides: TGTGCCAGCAGCTTGGAGATAGCGGGGGGGAACGCAGATACGCAGTATTTT.

This clonotype came up many times. The chain couples TRBV29-1 to TRBJ2-7, with 7 bases matching TRBD1. Trimming took 1 base from V and 2 from J; bases not matched to a gene: 8. CDR1 is SQVTM, CDR2 ANQGSEA, per germline. The CDR3 is 15 amino acids. CDR3 nucleotide sequence: TGCAGCGTTGAAGGACAGGGAGAGGGTACCTACGAGCAGTACTTC. Residues: CSVEGQGEGTYEQYF.

This rearrangement joins TRBV6-1 to TRBJ2-7; TRBD1 matches at 7 bases. Germline CDR1 and CDR2: MNHNS and SASEGT. V shed 7 bases and J 4 bases; nucleotides not matched to a gene: 10. The CDR3 runs to 14 residues. In DNA, the CDR3 is TGTGCCAGCATCCGGGGACAGAGTACGTACGAGCAGTACTTC. Its protein is CASIRGQSTYEQYF.

The chain carries TRBV18 and TRBJ2-1, with TRBD2 as a possible D gene (6 bases). The CDR3 length is 18 residues. The V end was cut by 0 bases, the J end by 7 bases, with 22 bases between. Germline V CDR1 and CDR2: KGHSH, LQKENI. The CDR3 sequence is CASSPPASGWRVRNEQFF. The CDR3 DNA reads TGTGCCAGCTCACCACCGGCGAGCGGGTGGAGGGTCCGGAATGAGCAGTTCTTC.

This clonotype has more than one count but fewer than ten. J is TRBJ2-2 and V is TRBV11-2; TRBD1 might be the D (6 bases). Trimming cost V 6 bases and J 0 bases, with 14 bases left between them. Looked up from germline, CDR1 is SGHAT and CDR2 is FQNNGV. The length of the CDR3 is 16 residues. CDR3 sequence: CASRSTGTTNTGELFF. In DNA form, the CDR3 reads TGTGCCAGCAGGTCAACCGGGACAACGAACACCGGGGAGCTGTTTTTT.

DNA of the CDR3: TGCGCCAGCAGCCGACAGCGGAACTACGAGCAGTACTTC. Amino acid sequence: CASSRQRNYEQYF. The chain uses TRBV4-3 and TRBJ2-7; D tentatively fits TRBD1 or TRBD2 (5 bases each). Deletions cut 4 bases from V and 3 bases from J, with 10 bases between. CDR1 and CDR2 (germline): LGHNA, YSLEER. The CDR3 has 13 amino acids.

This chain links TRBV9 with TRBJ2-1; D is unresolved. From germline, CDR1 is SGDLS and CDR2 YYNGEE. The CDR3 runs to 15 residues. V was clipped by 0 bases and J by 3 bases, with 10 bases between them. Written as DNA, the CDR3 is TGTGCCAGCAGCGTAGGGGTGAAGGACTACAATGAGCAGTTCTTC. This encodes CASSVGVKDYNEQFF.

A few counts support this clonotype. This rearrangement joins TRBV3-1 to TRBJ2-5, with D perhaps TRBD1 or TRBD2 (5 bases each). The CDR3 is 15 residues long. The V end lost 1 base, the J end lost 2 bases, and 11 bases lay between the germline ends. Germline CDR1 is LGHDT and CDR2 is YNNKEL (reference sequence). The CDR3: CASSQGRGRQETQYF. The DNA of the CDR3 is TGTGCCAGCAGCCAAGGACGGGGCCGTCAAGAGACCCAGTACTTC.

This chain joins TRBV5-1 and TRBJ2-1, with TRBD2 matching over 9 bases. Per the germline V gene, CDR1 is SGHRS and CDR2 is YFSETQ. Unmatched junction bases numbered 10, after V lost 3 bases and J lost 6 bases. The length of the CDR3 is 16 residues. CDR3 nucleotide sequence: TGCGCCAGCAGCTGGAAGAGCGGGGGGCCCGGCAATGAGCAGTTCTTC. It is translated as CASSWKSGGPGNEQFF.

The chain has TRBV20-1 and TRBJ1-1; 8 bases agree with TRBD1. V shed 8 bases, J shed 2 bases, and the junction held 7 bases outside the gene matches. The CDR3 covers 13 residues. Germline CDR1 is DFQATT and CDR2 is SNEGSKA (reference sequence). The CDR3 DNA sequence: TGCAGTCCATCGCAGGGGGCCAACACTGAAGCTTTCTTT. Protein: CSPSQGANTEAFF.

To note about this clonotype: At one of its ends the junction is not consistent with the germline gene, which may arise from a read error. The V gene is TRBV20-1, the J gene TRBJ2-5; 13 bases agree with TRBD2. CDR1 is DFQATT and CDR2 is SNEGSKA in the germline V gene (reference sequence). CDR3 length: 15 residues. The CDR3 protein is CSAAQLAGGGETQNF. The CDR3 nucleotides are TGCAGTGCAGCGCAACTAGCGGGGGGGGGAGAGACCCAGAACTTC.

The chain recombines TRBV11-2 with TRBJ1-1, with D unresolved. Trimming stripped 6 bases from V and 1 base from J, with 12 bases between. Germline V gene sequence: CDR1 SGHAT, CDR2 FQNNGV. The CDR3 consists of 14 residues. The CDR3 region has the DNA TGTGCCAGCAGGTTCAGGAACAGGAACACTGAAGCTTTCTTT. Encoded protein: CASRFRNRNTEAFF.

This clonotype was counted only a few times. This chain joins TRBV30 and TRBJ1-2; D is unresolved. The CDR3 runs 12 residues. The V gene lost 0 bases and the J gene lost 5 bases, with 7 bases spanning the gap. Per germline, CDR1 GTSNPN and CDR2 SVGIG (reference sequence). The CDR3 spells CAWSVQMYGYTF. The CDR3 nucleotides are TGTGCCTGGAGTGTTCAGATGTATGGCTACACCTTC.

V usage is TRBV7-9 and J usage is TRBJ1-5; D perhaps matches TRBD1 (5 bases). V lost 2 bases and J 5 bases, leaving 10 bases between the germline ends. This CDR3 has 14 amino acids. The germline V gene has CDR1 SEHNR and CDR2 FQNEAQ (reference sequence). Written as DNA, the CDR3 is TGTGCCAGCAGCTTATCAATAGGGGATCAGCCCCAGCATTTT. This sequence encodes CASSLSIGDQPQHF.

This clonotype was counted ten times or more. The DNA for the CDR3 is TGTGCCAGCAGCCCGGGGACGAGTGCAGATACGCAGTATTTT. It specifies CASSPGTSADTQYF. The rearrangement links TRBV7-2 to TRBJ2-3; tentatively, D is TRBD1 or TRBD2 (5 bases each). Germline CDR1 and CDR2: SGHTA and FQGNSA. The V and J ends lost 5 bases and 4 bases respectively, with 13 bases between them. This CDR3 comprises 14 residues.